The 24 T cell receptor beta chains given below trace back to one sample, sequenced in a study of cytomegalovirus exposure and HLA in healthy donors. The PCR made use of 60 Vbeta and 13 Jbeta primers. Generated by immunoSEQ multiplex PCR, the TCRdb table keeps only in-frame clones and is missing some. The repertoire includes 70,000 or so clones, about 80% of them detected once, and 6.5% to 8.5% sits in the top ten. What was sequenced was PBMCs. The receptors come from a man in his late teens or twenties in good health and CMV-seropositive.

The chain has TRBV7-3 and TRBJ1-1, with 7 bases that match TRBD1. CDR1 and CDR2 from the germline V gene are SGHTA and FQGTGA. The CDR3 consists of 14 residues. The trim removed 6 bases at V and 4 bases at J, leaving 8 bases unmatched. The CDR3 loop is CASRPTGTVTEAFF. CDR3 coding DNA: TGTGCCAGCAGACCTACTGGGACAGTCACTGAAGCTTTCTTT.

V gene TRBV6-5 combines with J gene TRBJ2-3; D is ambiguous. Trimming took 3 bases from V and 7 from J, leaving 11 bases between them. The germline V gene encodes CDR1 MNHEY and CDR2 SVGAGI. There are 13 residues in the CDR3. The CDR3 coding sequence is TGTGCCAGCAGTTATTCCGGAGTTCATACGCAGTATTTT. Amino acids: CASSYSGVHTQYF.

The CDR3 loop is CAISDRTLGYEQYF. In DNA, the CDR3 is TGTGCCATCAGTGACAGGACTCTGGGTTACGAGCAGTACTTC. V gene TRBV10-3 combines with J gene TRBJ2-7; possible D gene TRBD2, 5 bases. This CDR3 is 14 amino acids long. From germline, CDR1 is ENHRY and CDR2 SYGVKD. The V gene lost 3 bases and the J gene lost 4 bases, with 13 bases spanning the gap.

V usage is TRBV30 and J usage is TRBJ1-5, with no clear D. Looked up from germline, CDR1 is GTSNPN and CDR2 is SVGIG (reference sequence). This CDR3 has 13 residues. Trimming left V 1 base short and J 3 bases short, with 7 bases between. CDR3 in DNA: TGTGCCTGGAGTGACAGTACCAATCAGCCCCAGCATTTT. Amino acid sequence: CAWSDSTNQPQHF.

The chain has TRBV4-2 and TRBJ1-3; D is unclear. Germline V gene sequence: CDR1 LGHNA, CDR2 YNFKEQ. The CDR3 covers 17 residues. V was shortened by 0 bases and J by 0 bases, with 12 bases between the two germline ends. The CDR3 loop reads CASSQDRYSLSGNTIYF. For the CDR3, the DNA is TGTGCCAGCAGCCAAGATAGATACAGCCTCTCTGGAAACACCATATATTTT.

The CDR3 DNA reads TGTGCCTGGAGGGGGCGAGGCTACACCTTC. It encodes CAWRGRGYTF. The J gene is TRBJ1-2, the V gene TRBV30; a possible D gene is TRBD1 (5 bases). Trimming took 3 bases from V and 8 from J, leaving 7 bases between them. CDR1 is GTSNPN and CDR2 is SVGIG in the germline V gene (reference sequence). This CDR3 contains 10 residues.

The rearrangement links TRBV6-5 to TRBJ2-1, with a weak D call TRBD2 (5 bases). The CDR3 is 12 amino acids. CDR1 and CDR2 (germline): MNHEY, SVGAGI. Trimming removed 6 bases from V and 9 bases from J, with 12 bases in between. In nucleotides, the CDR3 is TGTGCCAGCAGCCCCGGGGTTCCTGAGCAGTTCTTC. This translates into CASSPGVPEQFF.

V and J are TRBV5-4 and TRBJ1-2, with D perhaps TRBD1 (6 bases). The V end was cut by 1 base, the J end by 3 bases, with 7 bases between. This CDR3 contains 13 residues. Looked up from germline, CDR1 is SGHNT and CDR2 is YYREEE (reference sequence). The CDR3 is CASSLSGDYGYTF. The CDR3 DNA sequence: TGTGCCAGCAGCTTGTCAGGGGACTATGGCTACACCTTC.

The chain links TRBV15 to TRBJ1-1, with 8 positions matching TRBD1. Germline CDR1 reads LNHNV; CDR2 reads YYDKDF (reference sequence). The CDR3 is 14 amino acids. The J segment lost 4 bases and the V segment lost 4 bases, leaving 5 bases of the junction unmatched. The CDR3 sequence is CATSIDRGSTEAFF. The CDR3 nucleotides read TGTGCCACCAGCATCGACAGGGGAAGCACTGAAGCTTTCTTT.

The CDR3 spells CAWRDPGQRDFDEQYF. For the CDR3, the DNA is TGTGCCTGGAGGGACCCAGGGCAGCGCGATTTTGACGAGCAGTACTTC. The chain combines TRBV30 with TRBJ2-7, with a weak D call TRBD1 (5 bases). CDR3 length: 16 amino acids. The V gene's germline CDR1 is GTSNPN and CDR2 SVGIG (reference sequence). V was shortened by 3 bases and J by 5 bases, with 23 bases between the two germline ends.

The chain joins TRBV7-2 to TRBJ1-1; 8 bases align to TRBD1. CDR1 is SGHTA, CDR2 FQGNSA, per germline. This CDR3 spans 13 amino acids. Trimming at V came to 1 base and at J to 8 bases, leaving 3 bases not matched to a gene. CDR3 in amino acids: CASSLEQGGEAFF. DNA for the CDR3: TGTGCCAGCAGCTTAGAACAGGGGGGGGAAGCTTTCTTT.

The chain is built from TRBV2 and TRBJ1-5, with unresolved D. With 5 bases removed from V and 4 bases from J, the gap between germline ends came to 12 bases. Germline V gene sequence: CDR1 SNHLY, CDR2 FYNNEI. The CDR3 runs 14 residues. The CDR3 DNA is TGTGCCAGCAGTCCCGTCTCGGGGAATCAGCCCCAGCATTTT. Amino acids: CASSPVSGNQPQHF.

This clone was detected a few times. This CDR3 reads CASSLSGGTDTQYF. The CDR3 coding sequence is TGTGCCAGCAGCTTGAGCGGGGGCACAGATACGCAGTATTTT. This chain joins TRBV11-2 and TRBJ2-3; TRBD2 matches 7 bases. Germline trimming cut 3 bases from V and 1 base from J; bases unmatched to any gene: 1. In germline, CDR1 is SGHAT, CDR2 FQNNGV. This CDR3 has 14 amino acids.

The chain combines TRBV29-1 with TRBJ1-2; the D gene is possibly TRBD1 (6 bases). The germline V gene encodes CDR1 SQVTM and CDR2 ANQGSEA. The CDR3 length is 15 residues. The germline V and J ends were trimmed by 0 bases and 5 bases, with 16 bases remaining between them. CDR3 residues: CSVEDLQGQTYGYTF. The CDR3, as DNA: TGCAGCGTTGAAGATCTACAGGGCCAGACTTATGGCTACACCTTC.

This clone has just a few counts. V is TRBV27 and J is TRBJ2-7, with D possibly being TRBD2 (6 bases). Germline CDR1 and CDR2: MNHEY and SMNVEV (reference sequence). V lost 5 bases and J 3 bases, leaving 17 bases between the germline ends. The CDR3 totals 15 residues. CDR3 residues: CASSPLGGLNYEQYF. In DNA form, the CDR3 reads TGTGCCAGCAGTCCCCTCGGGGGTCTTAACTACGAGCAGTACTTC.

V and J are TRBV4-2 and TRBJ1-5; D call uncertain. V lost 0 bases and J 4 bases, leaving 4 bases between the germline ends. Germline CDR1 is LGHNA and CDR2 is YNFKEQ. The CDR3 is 13 residues long. The DNA of the CDR3 is TGTGCCAGCAGCCAAGACTCGAATCAGCCCCAGCATTTT. Translated: CASSQDSNQPQHF.

The chain employs TRBV30 and TRBJ1-2; the match to TRBD1 covers 9 bases. CDR3 length equals 15 residues. CDR1 is GTSNPN, CDR2 SVGIG, per germline (reference sequence). After removal of 2 bases from V and 5 bases from J, the junction contained 9 bases not matched to a gene. This CDR3 reads CAWSRTGEIGYGYTF. The CDR3 region has the DNA TGTGCCTGGAGTCGGACAGGGGAGATTGGGTATGGCTACACCTTC.

Of note for this clone: An end of the junction does not agree with germline; a read error may underlie this. The gene calls are TRBV29-1 and TRBJ1-2; possible D gene TRBD1, 5 bases. Germline CDR1 SQVTM, CDR2 ANQGSEA. The CDR3 is 13 amino acids. CDR3 protein: CIVSEQANYGYTF. CDR3 coding DNA: TGCATCGTTTCGGAACAGGCTAACTATGGCTACACCTTC.

The rearrangement links TRBV5-4 to TRBJ2-5, with 13 positions matching TRBD2. The germline gives CDR1 SGHNT, CDR2 YYREEE (reference sequence). The V and J ends lost 4 bases and 5 bases, in that order; junction bases with no gene match: 11. The CDR3 consists of 17 residues. CDR3 residues: CASSTAGTSGAGETQYF. The CDR3 coding sequence is TGTGCCAGCAGCACTGCCGGGACTAGCGGGGCAGGGGAGACCCAGTACTTC. The variable domain in full, with the rest retrieved from reference TRBV5-4 and TRBJ2-5, is ETGVTQSPTHLIKTRGQQVTLRCSSQSGHNTVSWYQQALGQGPQFIFQYYREEENGRGNFPPRFSGLQFPNYSSELNVNALELDDSALYLCASSTAGTSGAGETQYFGPGTRLLVL.

This clone was counted between two and nine times. In the same sample, other DNA sequences code for this CDR3. The chain joins TRBV6-5 to TRBJ1-1; no firm D call. This CDR3 spans 14 amino acids. Trimming cost V 0 bases and J 1 base, with 6 bases left between them. The V gene's germline CDR1 is MNHEY and CDR2 SVGAGI. The CDR3 region is CASSYSQANTEAFF. The CDR3 DNA reads TGTGCCAGCAGTTACTCGCAGGCGAACACTGAAGCTTTCTTT.

The rearrangement links TRBV2 to TRBJ2-1; D may be TRBD1 (6 bases). Per the germline V gene, CDR1 is SNHLY and CDR2 is FYNNEI. CDR3 length: 13 amino acids. Deletions cut 7 bases from V and 8 bases from J, with 15 bases between. Here the CDR3 reads CASTRGGGDEQFF. CDR3 bases: TGTGCCAGCACTAGAGGGGGTGGGGATGAGCAGTTCTTC.

This sequence joins TRBV6-5 and TRBJ1-2; weak D call: TRBD1 (5 bases). The V gene's germline CDR1 is MNHEY and CDR2 SVGAGI. V was cut by 8 bases and J by 4 bases, with 14 bases left in between. The length of the CDR3 is 13 residues. CDR3 protein: CASGSGTAYGYTF. As DNA, the CDR3 is TGTGCCAGCGGGTCCGGGACTGCCTATGGCTACACCTTC.

The V and J genes are TRBV9 and TRBJ1-4; maybe TRBD1 (5 bases). The CDR3 runs to 14 residues. Trimming took 4 bases from V and 6 from J, leaving 13 bases between them. Per the germline V gene, CDR1 is SGDLS and CDR2 is YYNGEE. The CDR3 spells CASSLRGNDEKLFF. CDR3 sequence (DNA): TGTGCCAGCAGCCTACGGGGGAATGATGAAAAACTGTTTTTT.

This clone came up a few times. The rearrangement uses TRBV6-1 and TRBJ2-7; D call uncertain. The germline V gene has CDR1 MNHNS and CDR2 SASEGT. This CDR3 contains 13 residues. Trimming took off 1 base at V and 4 bases at J, with 8 bases between the two ends. This chain's CDR3 is CASSEVHTYEQYF. The CDR3 region has the DNA TGTGCCAGCAGTGAAGTACATACATACGAGCAGTACTTC.